This T cell receptor beta chain emerged from a study of human T cells and chemical hapten exposure (dated by TCRdb to about 2021). Background on the whole study: For sensitization, 2% DPC in acetone was applied to a 2 cm by 2 cm area of upper inner arm skin. Throughout the approximately 24-week study period, patients were also given weekly therapeutic DPC doses on the scalp. Patch testing was performed on the upper back with Finn chambers containing 0.01% DPC, and the patch tests were scored after 6 days according to International Contact Dermatitis Research Group standards. Most of the patients in the cohort were female, and the cohort covered alopecia areata with under or over 50% scalp involvement, alopecia totalis and alopecia universalis. The libraries were sequenced as a pool, and the TCR yield per sample differed mostly because of small variations in library volumes within the pool. Peripheral blood TCR repertoire changes were tracked in vivo in alopecia patients during primary and secondary sensitization to the hapten diphenylcyclopropenone (DPC). Patient blood was sampled pre-sensitization (week 0) and at 2, 6 and about 24 weeks after DPC sensitization. For TCR sequencing, blood came from 25 to 35 alopecia patients at anywhere from one to four time points (pre-sensitization, 2, 6 and 24 weeks). Results and caveats for the whole study, not just this receptor: Significantly more large CDR3 similarity clusters were formed by expanded TCRs than by pre-sensitization or healthy control sets, consistent with antigen-driven responses. DPC sensitization did not change the number of TCRs with a frequency above 1 in 1000, and there was no evidence of changes in global repertoire structure. Because all patients had alopecia, a presumed autoimmune disease, the immune response of the patients might differ from that of healthy individuals. After repeated subsampling, changes were observed in the strength of the expansion versus patch-test correlation and in the threshold at which the correlation became significant. Patch test score correlated positively with the number of PT1 expanded TCRs, reaching significance at thresholds 8, 16 and 32 but not at 4.

The time point label here, explained by the study, means: patch test 1, 2 weeks after DPC sensitization. The treatment or condition label of this sample denotes: therapeutic diphenylcyclopropenone sensitization with weekly scalp DPC. At every patch-test visit, the blood draw took place before the patch test was put on. To be eligible, patients had to be aged 18 to 70, diagnosed with alopecia and judged suitable for DPC therapy, while pregnant patients were excluded. Total RNA was extracted from unfractionated whole blood that had been collected in Tempus Blood RNA tubes. In its sample, this clonotype was seen a few times. Its target antigen remains unknown. Base-call qualities are not available, and no considerably larger clone is one nucleotide away. Libraries were made using RACE. Sequencing relied on a NextSeq 500. Library preparation attached unique molecular identifiers to individual cDNA molecules for quantitative, reproducible TCR counting. For every blood RNA sample, sequencing covered both the TCR alpha and TCR beta chains. Under the source paper's analysis protocol: A median of about 87,000 TCRs per sample was observed, with a range of roughly 20,000 to 750,000. The Decombinator software suite was used to annotate V, J and CDR3 in the TCR reads. For the PS versus PT1 abundance plots, all samples were subsampled to the same number of TCRs (28,000). TCRs were defined as expanded if absent before sensitization and observed at least eight times at the 2-week time point. Starting from the raw public reads, TCRdb applied fastp trimming at Q25, assembled clones with MiXCR and retained in-frame beta chains. Every distinct CDR3 protein forms one entry, paired with its most common genes and DNA. TCRdb's processing, not the study's, gives the V and J calls here. For this sample the table gives 65,000 to 95,000 distinct CDR3 sequences, of which approximately 10% were detected only once. About 3.7% of the sample comes from the top ten.

CDR1 and CDR2, looked up from the germline V gene (reference sequence), are MNHNY and SVGAGI. Inclusive of the bounding cysteine and phenylalanine, the CDR3 is 15 residues long. The entry retains the CDR3 DNA only, 45 bases that are in frame from base 1. V and J lose 0 bases and 2 bases, and a span of 11 bases separates them. This specimen consisted of whole blood, obtained in connection with sensitization to the hapten diphenylcyclopropenone (DPC). The source is a woman in her fifties or sixties with alopecia areata. Some clones in this sample may be carry-over from other donors' samples. The chain is assembled from TRBV6-6 and TRBJ2-7; no D segment can be confidently identified. The sequence in DNA is TGTGCCAGCAGTTACTCGGGGTTCCCGGCCTACGAGCAGTACTTC. Its protein reads: CASSYSGFPAYEQYF.